Listed below are T cell receptor beta chains from one sample, sequenced in a study of Ad26.COV2.S vaccination and SARS-CoV-2 variants. Produced via immunoSEQ multiplex PCR; TCRdb's table is partial and in-frame only. This table has some 450,000 clones, about 90% appearing once. The starting material was peripheral blood, obtained in a trial of Ad26.COV2.S vaccine versus placebo. These receptors all stem from a person between 18 and 60 years old who received the Ad26.COV2.S COVID-19 vaccine or a placebo. Both conserved end residues are part of each CDR3. Fields, in order: D gene, J gene, V gene, clone size, CDR3 DNA, CDR3 protein. D genes are given only for firm matches. Not every row has a clone size; where given, it reads once, few, many or a size class.

d_gene: TRBD1
j_gene: TRBJ2-1
v_gene: TRBV27
abundance: NA
CDR3nt: TGTGCCAGCAGCCCGGACAGGGGGCGCAATGAGCAGTTCTTC
CDR3aa: CASSPDRGRNEQFF

d_gene: NA
j_gene: TRBJ2-5
v_gene: TRBV4-3
abundance: NA
CDR3nt: TGCGCCAGCAGCCAAGATAACTTTGGAGAGACCCAGTACTTC
CDR3aa: CASSQDNFGETQYF

d_gene: TRBD2
j_gene: TRBJ2-1
v_gene: TRBV18
abundance: NA
CDR3nt: TGTGCCAGCTCACCACCGGGAGTAGCGGGAGGCAATGAGCAGTTCTTC
CDR3aa: CASSPPGVAGGNEQFF

d_gene: TRBD1
j_gene: TRBJ2-5
v_gene: TRBV7-2
abundance: few
CDR3nt: TGTGCCAGCAGCTTAAGACCGGGACAGGGGGCGCTTGGAGAGACCCAGTACTTC
CDR3aa: CASSLRPGQGALGETQYF

d_gene: NA
j_gene: TRBJ1-2
v_gene: TRBV2
abundance: NA
CDR3nt: TGTGCCAGCAGTCCTTCCAGGGCAGTGAATTATGGCTACACCTTC
CDR3aa: CASSPSRAVNYGYTF

d_gene: TRBD1
j_gene: TRBJ2-7
v_gene: TRBV7-2
abundance: NA
CDR3nt: TGTGCCAGCAGCTCTCGACAGGGGGGCTACGAGCAGTACTTC
CDR3aa: CASSSRQGGYEQYF

d_gene: NA
j_gene: TRBJ2-5
v_gene: TRBV6-5
abundance: NA
CDR3nt: TGTGCCAGCAGCTCAGGGGCTGGCACCCAAGAGACCCAGTACTTC
CDR3aa: CASSSGAGTQETQYF

d_gene: TRBD2
j_gene: TRBJ2-7
v_gene: TRBV10-3
abundance: NA
CDR3nt: TGTGCCATCAGGCCGGGACTAGCCTCCTACGAGCAGTACTTC
CDR3aa: CAIRPGLASYEQYF

d_gene: NA
j_gene: TRBJ1-6
v_gene: TRBV6-4
abundance: NA
CDR3nt: TGTGCCAGCAGTGAATCGGCGAATTCACCCCTCCACTTT
CDR3aa: CASSESANSPLHF

d_gene: NA
j_gene: TRBJ2-1
v_gene: TRBV20-1
abundance: NA
CDR3nt: TGCAGTGCTAGTGATACTAGCTCCTACAATGAGCAGTTCTTC
CDR3aa: CSASDTSSYNEQFF

d_gene: NA
j_gene: TRBJ1-1
v_gene: TRBV18
abundance: NA
CDR3nt: TGTGCCAGCTCACCAACCAGAAACACTGAAGCTTTCTTT
CDR3aa: CASSPTRNTEAFF

d_gene: NA
j_gene: TRBJ2-1
v_gene: TRBV3-1/TRBV3-2
abundance: once
CDR3nt: TGTGCCAGCAGCCAAGTAGGGGCGCAGCAGTTCTTC
CDR3aa: CASSQVGAQQFF

d_gene: NA
j_gene: TRBJ1-2
v_gene: TRBV29-1
abundance: NA
CDR3nt: TGCAGCGTTGGCGGATTTGTGAGTGGCTACACCTTC
CDR3aa: CSVGGFVSGYTF

d_gene: NA
j_gene: TRBJ2-7
v_gene: TRBV19
abundance: NA
CDR3nt: TGTGCCAGTAGTATAGGAGACGGCCCCTACGAGCAGTACTTC
CDR3aa: CASSIGDGPYEQYF

d_gene: TRBD1
j_gene: TRBJ1-5
v_gene: TRBV19
abundance: NA
CDR3nt: TGTGCCAGTAATGACAGGGGGCTCGGCAATCAGCCCCAGCATTTT
CDR3aa: CASNDRGLGNQPQHF

d_gene: NA
j_gene: TRBJ1-2
v_gene: TRBV6-5
abundance: NA
CDR3nt: TGTGCCAGCAGTTACTCGAGGAACTATGGCTACACCTTC
CDR3aa: CASSYSRNYGYTF

d_gene: TRBD2
j_gene: TRBJ2-5
v_gene: TRBV7-7
abundance: NA
CDR3nt: TGTGCTAGCAGCCCAACTACCTCCGGGACTAGCGCGGAGACCCAGTACTTC
CDR3aa: CASSPTTSGTSAETQYF

d_gene: TRBD1
j_gene: TRBJ2-1
v_gene: TRBV7-9
abundance: NA
CDR3nt: TGTGCCAGCAGGCCCCGGGGACAGGGGGTCGTCTACAATGAGCAGTTCTTC
CDR3aa: CASRPRGQGVVYNEQFF

d_gene: NA
j_gene: TRBJ2-1
v_gene: TRBV5-4
abundance: NA
CDR3nt: TGTGCCAGCAGCTTGCCAGATAGCGGAGCCTACAATGAGCAGTTCTTC
CDR3aa: CASSLPDSGAYNEQFF

d_gene: NA
j_gene: TRBJ2-7
v_gene: TRBV28
abundance: NA
CDR3nt: TGTGCCAGTTCAGGGATCTACGAGCAGTACTTC
CDR3aa: CASSGIYEQYF

d_gene: NA
j_gene: TRBJ2-7
v_gene: TRBV11-2
abundance: NA
CDR3nt: TGTGCCAGCAGCTTAGGTTCCCTTTCCCACGAGCAGTACTTC
CDR3aa: CASSLGSLSHEQYF

d_gene: TRBD1
j_gene: TRBJ2-3
v_gene: TRBV3-1/TRBV3-2
abundance: NA
CDR3nt: TGTGCCAGCAGCCAAAGGTCAGGGGGACGCACAGATACGCAGTATTTT
CDR3aa: CASSQRSGGRTDTQYF

d_gene: TRBD1
j_gene: TRBJ2-5
v_gene: TRBV9
abundance: NA
CDR3nt: TGTGCCAGCAGCGTAGGGCCGACAGGGAGTGGCGAGACCCAGTACTTC
CDR3aa: CASSVGPTGSGETQYF

d_gene: NA
j_gene: TRBJ1-3
v_gene: TRBV5-1
abundance: NA
CDR3nt: TGCGCCAGCAGCTTGGAAAGCAGGGGCACCATATATTTT
CDR3aa: CASSLESRGTIYF

d_gene: NA
j_gene: TRBJ2-2
v_gene: TRBV6-5
abundance: NA
CDR3nt: TGTGCCAGCAGTTACGATACAGGCGCGAACACCGGGGAGCTGTTTTTT
CDR3aa: CASSYDTGANTGELFF

d_gene: TRBD1
j_gene: TRBJ1-6
v_gene: TRBV7-9
abundance: NA
CDR3nt: TGTGCCAGCAGCTTATTTGGAGGGGACAGGTCTTTACCCCTCCACTTT
CDR3aa: CASSLFGGDRSLPLHF

d_gene: NA
j_gene: TRBJ2-1
v_gene: TRBV25-1
abundance: NA
CDR3nt: TGTGCCAGCAGTTTCGGCGGGGTGAGGAATGAGCAGTTCTTC
CDR3aa: CASSFGGVRNEQFF

d_gene: NA
j_gene: TRBJ2-5
v_gene: TRBV27
abundance: few
CDR3nt: TGTGCCAGCAGTTTTCTACAGGATTTCCAAGAGACCCAGTACTTC
CDR3aa: CASSFLQDFQETQYF

d_gene: TRBD2
j_gene: TRBJ2-5
v_gene: TRBV28
abundance: NA
CDR3nt: TGTGCCAGCAGTATACGTGGGGGGGCCCAGTACTTC
CDR3aa: CASSIRGGAQYF

d_gene: NA
j_gene: TRBJ2-7
v_gene: TRBV7-2
abundance: once
CDR3nt: TGTGCCAGCAGCTTAGGGCAGCCCTACGAGCAGTACTTC
CDR3aa: CASSLGQPYEQYF

d_gene: NA
j_gene: TRBJ2-5
v_gene: TRBV7-9
abundance: NA
CDR3nt: TGTGCCAGCAGCTTAGCGGGGTTCGGGACCCCTCGGCAAGAGACCCAGTACTTC
CDR3aa: CASSLAGFGTPRQETQYF

d_gene: NA
j_gene: TRBJ2-5
v_gene: TRBV19
abundance: NA
CDR3nt: TGTGCCAGTAGTCTAACTAACCTCCCCCAAGAGACCCAGTACTTC
CDR3aa: CASSLTNLPQETQYF

d_gene: NA
j_gene: TRBJ1-2
v_gene: TRBV7-8
abundance: NA
CDR3nt: TGTGCCAGCAGCTTAACTGAGCTAGCTAACTATGGCTACACCTTC
CDR3aa: CASSLTELANYGYTF

d_gene: TRBD1
j_gene: TRBJ2-7
v_gene: TRBV15
abundance: once
CDR3nt: TGTGCCACCAGCAGAGACCTCCTACAGGGGGCCTACGAGCAGTACTTC
CDR3aa: CATSRDLLQGAYEQYF

d_gene: NA
j_gene: TRBJ1-2
v_gene: TRBV5-1
abundance: once
CDR3nt: TGCGCCAGCAGCTTGGGGGTGGCTAACTATGGCTACACCTTC
CDR3aa: CASSLGVANYGYTF

d_gene: NA
j_gene: TRBJ2-3
v_gene: TRBV21-1
abundance: NA
CDR3nt: TGTGCCAGCAGCCTTGGGGGACAGGGTAGCACAGATACGCAGTATTTT
CDR3aa: CASSLGGQGSTDTQYF

d_gene: NA
j_gene: TRBJ2-2
v_gene: TRBV13
abundance: few
CDR3nt: TGTGCCAGCAGCGCTACCAAACCAACGAACACCGGGGAGCTGTTTTTT
CDR3aa: CASSATKPTNTGELFF

d_gene: NA
j_gene: TRBJ1-1
v_gene: TRBV11-2
abundance: NA
CDR3nt: TGTGCCAGCAGCTTAGATACCCCTGGGGGGGCTTTCTTT
CDR3aa: CASSLDTPGGAFF

d_gene: NA
j_gene: TRBJ2-5
v_gene: TRBV19
abundance: NA
CDR3nt: TGTGCCAGTAAGCCGAGCGGGCGCTTAGAGACCCAGTACTTC
CDR3aa: CASKPSGRLETQYF

d_gene: NA
j_gene: TRBJ2-7
v_gene: TRBV30
abundance: NA
CDR3nt: TGTGCCTGGAGTGTCGGGGGCCTCAGGGAAACCTACGAGCAGTACTTC
CDR3aa: CAWSVGGLRETYEQYF

d_gene: TRBD1
j_gene: TRBJ1-1
v_gene: TRBV6-2/TRBV6-3
abundance: NA
CDR3nt: TGTGCCAGCAGTTACTACAGGGGTCAAGCTTTCTTT
CDR3aa: CASSYYRGQAFF

d_gene: TRBD2
j_gene: TRBJ2-5
v_gene: TRBV3-1/TRBV3-2
abundance: NA
CDR3nt: TGTGCCAGCAGCCTCCCCGGACTAGCGGCGGGAGAGACCCAGTACTTC
CDR3aa: CASSLPGLAAGETQYF

d_gene: NA
j_gene: TRBJ2-2
v_gene: TRBV7-2
abundance: NA
CDR3nt: TGTGCCAGCAGCTTAGTACAGGGCACCGGGGAGCTGTTTTTT
CDR3aa: CASSLVQGTGELFF

d_gene: TRBD1
j_gene: TRBJ2-7
v_gene: TRBV3-1/TRBV3-2
abundance: once
CDR3nt: TGTGCCAGCAGCCAAGGGGACAGGGTCCCCCACTACGAGCAGTACTTC
CDR3aa: CASSQGDRVPHYEQYF

d_gene: TRBD2
j_gene: TRBJ2-7
v_gene: TRBV7-2
abundance: once
CDR3nt: TGTGCCAGCAGCCCGACTAGCGGGGAAAGCTCCTACGAGCAGTACTTC
CDR3aa: CASSPTSGESSYEQYF

d_gene: NA
j_gene: TRBJ2-1
v_gene: TRBV18
abundance: few
CDR3nt: TGTGCCAGCTCTCCCAGTTCGGCTTACAATGAGCAGTTCTTC
CDR3aa: CASSPSSAYNEQFF

d_gene: TRBD2
j_gene: TRBJ2-1
v_gene: TRBV6-2/TRBV6-3
abundance: NA
CDR3nt: TGTGCCAGCAGTCTACTAGCGGGAGGACCATACAATGAGCAGTTCTTC
CDR3aa: CASSLLAGGPYNEQFF

d_gene: TRBD2
j_gene: TRBJ2-7
v_gene: TRBV19
abundance: NA
CDR3nt: TGTGCCAGTAGTACCAGGGAGGGAACCTACGAGCAGTACTTC
CDR3aa: CASSTREGTYEQYF

d_gene: NA
j_gene: TRBJ1-5
v_gene: TRBV19
abundance: few
CDR3nt: TGTGCCAGTAGCCAAACAGGGACTAATCAGCCCCAGCATTTT
CDR3aa: CASSQTGTNQPQHF

d_gene: NA
j_gene: TRBJ1-4
v_gene: TRBV7-3
abundance: NA
CDR3nt: TGTGCCAGCAGCTTAAGGGGCCAGGGCTTTTGGAAACTGTTTTTT
CDR3aa: CASSLRGQGFWKLFF

d_gene: NA
j_gene: TRBJ1-5
v_gene: TRBV19
abundance: NA
CDR3nt: TGTGCCAGTACCCAGCCGTGGGAGAGTGGCAATCAGCCCCAGCATTTT
CDR3aa: CASTQPWESGNQPQHF

d_gene: NA
j_gene: TRBJ1-1
v_gene: TRBV3-1/TRBV3-2
abundance: NA
CDR3nt: TGTGCCAGCAGCCAAACATCTGAAGCTTTCTTT
CDR3aa: CASSQTSEAFF

d_gene: TRBD2
j_gene: TRBJ2-1
v_gene: TRBV15
abundance: NA
CDR3nt: TGTGCCACCAGCAACCCGAGCGGGAGACCCTACAACCATGAGCAGTTCTTC
CDR3aa: CATSNPSGRPYNHEQFF

d_gene: TRBD2
j_gene: TRBJ2-5
v_gene: TRBV5-5
abundance: NA
CDR3nt: TGTGCCAGCAGCTTGACCGGGACTAGCGGGAGTTACCAAGAGACCCAGTACTTC
CDR3aa: CASSLTGTSGSYQETQYF

d_gene: TRBD1
j_gene: TRBJ1-2
v_gene: TRBV28
abundance: NA
CDR3nt: TGTGCCAGCAGTCAGACAGGGTTCGATGATGGATATGGCTACACCTTC
CDR3aa: CASSQTGFDDGYGYTF